The rows below give T cell receptor beta chains drawn from one sample of a study of regulatory T cells in long-lasting Graves disease. In TCRdb, the multiplex PCR reads were re-called with MiXCR into one record per CDR3 protein. Among approximately 400,000 distinct CDR3 sequences, under 25% were seen once, and the ten largest hold about a fifth. The sample in question was peripheral blood mononuclear cells (PBMCs), obtained when the disease was refractory, from a patient treated with antithyroid drugs. The receptors originated from a female donor with Graves disease. Both conserved end residues are part of each CDR3.

TRBV5-5,CASSPSGEGGQPQHF
TRBV28,CASSIGQGLNSPLHF
TRBV4-3,CASSQDPGDTYEKLFF
TRBV7-2,CASSLGGQGRNNSPLHF
TRBV5-5,CASSLNGLTSQPQHF
TRBV7-9,CASSLGVGRYEQYF
TRBV12-3/TRBV12-4,CASSFGTPEQYF
TRBV10-2,CASSELGGQGVGELFF
TRBV7-2,CASSPRTSTTLNYGYTF
TRBV10-1,CASIGQGNTGELFF
TRBV14,CASGRRRGASEKLFF
TRBV24-1,CATSDSSENTGELFF
TRBV18,CASSLKTGVDSYEQYF
TRBV2,CASSEGLAGWKNIQYF
TRBV6-2/TRBV6-3,CASRRTGFGGYTF
TRBV5-1,CASSLAGTGSPEAFF
TRBV5-1,CASSLGTSAAEQYF
TRBV7-9,CASSSSQGFYGYTF
TRBV19,CASSMGGEAFF
TRBV7-9,CASSPSPGLAGVYEQYF
TRBV12-3/TRBV12-4,CASSLGLMDEQFF
TRBV7-2,CASSANRLAGGDNEQFF
TRBV6-1,CASGGRRAGDPGSEQYF
TRBV20-1,CSARSSGRGETQYF
TRBV28,CASSLDPQVAGELFF
TRBV7-2,CASSPTAFVTGELFF
TRBV20-1,CSARDSEGRNYGYTF
TRBV7-8,CASSLAGLPSRDEQYF
TRBV19,CASSILPGEYEQYF
TRBV28,CASYDDPREQYF
TRBV15,CATSRDVRVGTEAFF